This TCR beta chain is from a study of T cell responses to AZD1222 COVID-19 vaccine. General observations from the study: Distributed over spike, vaccine-associated CD4 TCRs predominated at 160-218 and 743-854. Clonal diversity was possibly underestimated, and the donors were mostly white British, with more females.

As concerns this clone: Its antigen is unidentified.

Trimming pared 1 base from V and 4 bases from J, leaving 15 bases between. This CDR3 is 16 amino acids long. Germline V gives CDR1 WNHNN, CDR2 SYGVQD (reference sequence). Generated by immunoSEQ multiplex PCR, the TCRdb table keeps only in-frame clones and is missing some. The sample lists about 35,000 clones, 70% to 90% occurring once. This rearrangement joins TRBV10-1 to TRBJ2-3; D may be TRBD2 (6 bases). The clonotype was recovered from an adult in good health. The sample in question was peripheral blood, obtained on day 0 of AZD1222 vaccination. The CDR3 sequence is CASSEFGGGQADTQYF. DNA of the CDR3: TGCGCCAGCAGTGAGTTCGGGGGAGGTCAGGCAGATACGCAGTATTTT.